This is a list of T cell receptor beta chains from one sample in a study of response to subunit inactivated influenza vaccine. TCRdb fed the RT-PCR reads into MiXCR, producing one record per CDR3 protein. The sample records about 780,000 distinct CDR3 sequences, around 18% being singletons. Sequenced material: PBMCs from blood, taken 5 days after vaccination. These receptors were obtained from a man aged 50 or older who received an inactivated influenza vaccine. CDR3s include the opening cysteine and the closing phenylalanine or tryptophan. Fields, in order: J gene, D gene, V gene, clone size, CDR3 DNA, CDR3 protein. D genes are given only for firm matches. Size tells how often a clone was seen (once, few, many) or the class of an expanded clone, and some rows leave it out.

j_gene: TRBJ1-1
d_gene: TRBD1
v_gene: TRBV5-4
abundance: .
CDR3nt: TGTGCCAGCAGCGGGACAGAGTGGACTGAAGCTTTCTTT
CDR3aa: CASSGTEWTEAFF

j_gene: TRBJ2-5
d_gene: .
v_gene: TRBV9
abundance: .
CDR3nt: TGTGCCAGCCAGGGGGGGGGAGAGACCCAGTACTTC
CDR3aa: CASQGGGETQYF

j_gene: TRBJ2-3
d_gene: .
v_gene: TRBV6-1
abundance: many
CDR3nt: TGTGCCAGCAGTGATCCGGGAGATACGCAGTATTTT
CDR3aa: CASSDPGDTQYF

j_gene: TRBJ2-3
d_gene: TRBD2
v_gene: TRBV5-1
abundance: many
CDR3nt: TGCGCCAGCAGTCGGGCTAGCGGAGATACGCAGTATTTT
CDR3aa: CASSRASGDTQYF

j_gene: TRBJ2-3
d_gene: .
v_gene: TRBV29-1
abundance: .
CDR3nt: TGCAGCGTTGAGGTGACAGTCACAGATACGCAGTATTTT
CDR3aa: CSVEVTVTDTQYF

j_gene: TRBJ2-1
d_gene: TRBD2
v_gene: TRBV12-3/TRBV12-4
abundance: many
CDR3nt: TGTGCCAGCAGTCGAGGGACTAGCGGGGGCCCCTACAATGAGCAGTTCTTC
CDR3aa: CASSRGTSGGPYNEQFF

j_gene: TRBJ2-2
d_gene: .
v_gene: TRBV20-1
abundance: .
CDR3nt: TGCAGTGCTAGCGCGAACACCGGGGAGCTGTTTTTT
CDR3aa: CSASANTGELFF

j_gene: TRBJ2-1
d_gene: .
v_gene: TRBV7-2
abundance: .
CDR3nt: TGTGCCAGCAGCTTACTGGGGGTTGGCTCCTACAATGAGCAGTTCTTC
CDR3aa: CASSLLGVGSYNEQFF

j_gene: TRBJ1-2
d_gene: .
v_gene: TRBV6-1
abundance: few
CDR3nt: TGTGCCAGCAGCCTGGGACCCACAGGAAACTATGGCTACACCTTC
CDR3aa: CASSLGPTGNYGYTF

j_gene: TRBJ2-7
d_gene: TRBD2
v_gene: TRBV20-1
abundance: .
CDR3nt: TGCAGTGCCAGGACTAGCGCACCCTACGAGCAGTGCTTC
CDR3aa: CSARTSAPYEQCF

j_gene: TRBJ1-2
d_gene: .
v_gene: TRBV4-2
abundance: few
CDR3nt: TGTGCCAGCAGCCAAGTAGGCGATAACTATGGCTACACCTTC
CDR3aa: CASSQVGDNYGYTF

j_gene: TRBJ1-6
d_gene: TRBD1
v_gene: TRBV5-1
abundance: .
CDR3nt: TGCGCCAGCAGCTTAACGGGACAGGATAATTCACCCCTCCACTTT
CDR3aa: CASSLTGQDNSPLHF

j_gene: TRBJ1-4
d_gene: TRBD1
v_gene: TRBV10-2
abundance: once
CDR3nt: TGCGCCAGCAAACTGGACAGGGAAAGGGAAAAACTGTTTTTT
CDR3aa: CASKLDREREKLFF

j_gene: TRBJ2-5
d_gene: TRBD2
v_gene: TRBV7-9
abundance: few
CDR3nt: TGTGCCAGCAGACGGGGGGGCCTCCAAGAGACCCAGTACTTC
CDR3aa: CASRRGGLQETQYF

j_gene: TRBJ2-7
d_gene: TRBD2
v_gene: TRBV20-1
abundance: .
CDR3nt: TGCAGTGCTAGAAAGAGCGGGATCGAGCAGTACTTC
CDR3aa: CSARKSGIEQYF

j_gene: TRBJ2-3
d_gene: .
v_gene: TRBV6-2/TRBV6-3
abundance: .
CDR3nt: TGTGCCAGCAGTCTCCAGGGGCTACCCACAGATACGCAGTATTTT
CDR3aa: CASSLQGLPTDTQYF

j_gene: TRBJ2-6
d_gene: TRBD1
v_gene: TRBV5-1
abundance: .
CDR3nt: TGCGCCAGCAGCTACTTGGGACAGAGCTCTGGGGCCAACGTCCTGACTTTC
CDR3aa: CASSYLGQSSGANVLTF

j_gene: TRBJ1-2
d_gene: .
v_gene: TRBV7-8
abundance: .
CDR3nt: TGTGCCAGCAGCCCTGTGATAGGGGGATCACTATTAGGGGGCTACACCTTC
CDR3aa: CASSPVIGGSLLGGYTF

j_gene: TRBJ1-5
d_gene: TRBD1
v_gene: TRBV6-2/TRBV6-3
abundance: .
CDR3nt: TGTGCCAGCAGGGAAGACAGGGCACAGGGTCAGCCCCAGCATTTT
CDR3aa: CASREDRAQGQPQHF

j_gene: TRBJ1-1
d_gene: .
v_gene: TRBV7-2
abundance: .
CDR3nt: TGTGCCAGCAGCTATGCGTACGGGGGGGTGGCTTTCTTT
CDR3aa: CASSYAYGGVAFF

j_gene: TRBJ2-3
d_gene: TRBD2
v_gene: TRBV5-1
abundance: .
CDR3nt: TGCGCCAGCAGCTTGGATCGCCTAGCGGGTACAGATACGCAGTATTTT
CDR3aa: CASSLDRLAGTDTQYF

j_gene: TRBJ2-5
d_gene: TRBD1
v_gene: TRBV27
abundance: .
CDR3nt: TGTGCCAGCAAACGGGAGACAGGGGGCTTAGAGACCCAGTACTTC
CDR3aa: CASKRETGGLETQYF

j_gene: TRBJ1-6
d_gene: .
v_gene: TRBV14
abundance: .
CDR3nt: TGTGCCAGCAGTCCGATGGAACAGGTTTCACCCCTCCACTTT
CDR3aa: CASSPMEQVSPLHF

j_gene: TRBJ1-1
d_gene: TRBD1
v_gene: TRBV20-1
abundance: .
CDR3nt: TGCAGTGCTAGAAGTCGGCAGGGGGTTACTGAAGCTTTCTTT
CDR3aa: CSARSRQGVTEAFF

j_gene: TRBJ2-7
d_gene: .
v_gene: TRBV7-9
abundance: once
CDR3nt: TGTGCCAGCAGCCCCCGGGGGGCAGGGAACGACGAGCAGTACTTC
CDR3aa: CASSPRGAGNDEQYF

j_gene: TRBJ2-7
d_gene: TRBD1
v_gene: TRBV5-1
abundance: .
CDR3nt: TGCGCCAGTACACAGGGGGCAGGCGAGCAGTACTTC
CDR3aa: CASTQGAGEQYF

j_gene: TRBJ2-3
d_gene: .
v_gene: TRBV20-1
abundance: many
CDR3nt: TGCAGTGCTGCGCACCGCACAGATACGCAGTATTTT
CDR3aa: CSAAHRTDTQYF

j_gene: TRBJ1-5
d_gene: TRBD1
v_gene: TRBV6-1
abundance: few
CDR3nt: TGTGCCAGCAGTCCCAGGACAGGGGGCTATCAGCCCCAGCATTTT
CDR3aa: CASSPRTGGYQPQHF

j_gene: TRBJ1-5
d_gene: .
v_gene: TRBV7-2
abundance: .
CDR3nt: TGTGCCAGCAGCTTAGTTCCGGGTTCGCAGCCCCAGCATTTT
CDR3aa: CASSLVPGSQPQHF

j_gene: TRBJ1-1
d_gene: TRBD1
v_gene: TRBV6-1
abundance: few
CDR3nt: TGTGCCAGCAGTATCCGGACAGGGGGCATGAACACTGAAGCTTTCTTT
CDR3aa: CASSIRTGGMNTEAFF

j_gene: TRBJ2-7
d_gene: .
v_gene: TRBV5-1
abundance: .
CDR3nt: TGCGCCAGCAGCTTTTACGGGGCAACCTACGAGCAGTACTTC
CDR3aa: CASSFYGATYEQYF

j_gene: TRBJ2-7
d_gene: .
v_gene: TRBV12-3/TRBV12-4
abundance: many
CDR3nt: TGTGCCAGCAGTTTAGGCCACCCCTCCTACGAGCAGTACTTC
CDR3aa: CASSLGHPSYEQYF

j_gene: TRBJ2-1
d_gene: TRBD1
v_gene: TRBV15
abundance: many
CDR3nt: TGTGCCACCAGCCACCGGGACAGGATCAATGAGCAGTTCTTC
CDR3aa: CATSHRDRINEQFF

j_gene: TRBJ1-1
d_gene: .
v_gene: TRBV20-1
abundance: few
CDR3nt: TGCAGTGCTAGAGATTACCGGGGGAACACTGAAGCTTTCTTT
CDR3aa: CSARDYRGNTEAFF

j_gene: TRBJ2-3
d_gene: .
v_gene: TRBV25-1
abundance: .
CDR3nt: TGTGCCAGCAAGCGGGCCGTAAGCACAGATACGCAGTATTTT
CDR3aa: CASKRAVSTDTQYF

j_gene: TRBJ1-1
d_gene: .
v_gene: TRBV7-8
abundance: few
CDR3nt: TGTGCCAGCAGCCCCGGGTATATGGGGATTGAAGCTTTCTTT
CDR3aa: CASSPGYMGIEAFF

j_gene: TRBJ1-5
d_gene: .
v_gene: TRBV7-7
abundance: .
CDR3nt: TGTGCTAGCAGCTCTAATTACAGGGCAAATCAGCCCCAGCATTTT
CDR3aa: CASSSNYRANQPQHF

j_gene: TRBJ1-1
d_gene: .
v_gene: TRBV12-3/TRBV12-4
abundance: few
CDR3nt: TGTGCCAGCAGTTTAGACGGAGGGTTGGAAGCTTTCTTT
CDR3aa: CASSLDGGLEAFF

j_gene: TRBJ1-5
d_gene: .
v_gene: TRBV10-3
abundance: many
CDR3nt: TGTGCCATCAGTGGGAGTCAGTATAGCAATCAGCCCCAGCATTTT
CDR3aa: CAISGSQYSNQPQHF

j_gene: TRBJ1-1
d_gene: .
v_gene: TRBV20-1
abundance: .
CDR3nt: TGCAGTGCGGTCAAGACGACTAACACTGAAGCTTTCTTT
CDR3aa: CSAVKTTNTEAFF

j_gene: TRBJ2-7
d_gene: TRBD2
v_gene: TRBV3-1
abundance: .
CDR3nt: TGTGCCAGCAGTCCATACTTCGGGGGGGCCTACGAGCAGTACTTC
CDR3aa: CASSPYFGGAYEQYF

j_gene: TRBJ2-7
d_gene: .
v_gene: TRBV10-2
abundance: few
CDR3nt: TGCGCCAGCAGTGAGGGTCTGAGGGAGCAGTACTTC
CDR3aa: CASSEGLREQYF

j_gene: TRBJ2-7
d_gene: TRBD1
v_gene: TRBV4-3
abundance: .
CDR3nt: TGCGCCAGCAGCCCGGAAGGGACAGGCTACTCAAGCTCCTACGAGCAGTACTTC
CDR3aa: CASSPEGTGYSSSYEQYF

j_gene: TRBJ2-1
d_gene: TRBD2
v_gene: TRBV15
abundance: .
CDR3nt: TGTGCCACCAGCAGAGTACGGGAGGGCTACAATGAGCAGTTCTTC
CDR3aa: CATSRVREGYNEQFF

j_gene: TRBJ2-3
d_gene: .
v_gene: TRBV4-1
abundance: .
CDR3nt: TGCGCCAGCAGCCAAGGTTCAGGAAGCCTCACAGATACGCAGTATTTT
CDR3aa: CASSQGSGSLTDTQYF

j_gene: TRBJ2-7
d_gene: .
v_gene: TRBV20-1
abundance: many
CDR3nt: TGCAGTGCTAGCAACGAAGCCTACGAGCAGTACTTC
CDR3aa: CSASNEAYEQYF

j_gene: TRBJ2-3
d_gene: TRBD2
v_gene: TRBV4-2
abundance: .
CDR3nt: TGTGCCAGCAGCCAGGGACGGACTAGCGGGGTAACAGATACGCAGTATTTT
CDR3aa: CASSQGRTSGVTDTQYF

j_gene: TRBJ1-6
d_gene: .
v_gene: TRBV27
abundance: .
CDR3nt: TGTGCCAGCAGTTTAACCGTGGCAGGACCCCTCCACTTT
CDR3aa: CASSLTVAGPLHF

j_gene: TRBJ1-1
d_gene: .
v_gene: TRBV6-2/TRBV6-3
abundance: .
CDR3nt: TGTGCCAGCAGAAAGGGGACATTGTCGGACACTGAAGCTTTCTTT
CDR3aa: CASRKGTLSDTEAFF

j_gene: TRBJ2-7
d_gene: .
v_gene: TRBV3-1
abundance: .
CDR3nt: TGTGCCAGCAGCCAAGGGGTTGTGAGCGAGCAGTACTTC
CDR3aa: CASSQGVVSEQYF

j_gene: TRBJ2-1
d_gene: TRBD2
v_gene: TRBV15
abundance: many
CDR3nt: TGTGCCACCAGCAGGACTAGCGGAGCCTACAATGAGCAGTTCTTC
CDR3aa: CATSRTSGAYNEQFF

j_gene: TRBJ2-3
d_gene: TRBD2
v_gene: TRBV4-2
abundance: .
CDR3nt: TGTGCCAGCAGCCAAGATCTTACAGCGGGAACAGATACGCAGTATTTT
CDR3aa: CASSQDLTAGTDTQYF

j_gene: TRBJ2-2
d_gene: .
v_gene: TRBV7-3
abundance: few
CDR3nt: TGTGCCAGCAGGACTAGGGCAACCGGGGAGCTGTTTTTT
CDR3aa: CASRTRATGELFF

j_gene: TRBJ2-7
d_gene: TRBD2
v_gene: TRBV27
abundance: many
CDR3nt: TGTGCCAGCAGTTTGGCGGGAGCCAGCTCCTACGAGCAGTACTTC
CDR3aa: CASSLAGASSYEQYF

j_gene: TRBJ1-2
d_gene: .
v_gene: TRBV6-6
abundance: .
CDR3nt: TGTGCCAGCAGTTACTCAACTGGTCATACCTTC
CDR3aa: CASSYSTGHTF